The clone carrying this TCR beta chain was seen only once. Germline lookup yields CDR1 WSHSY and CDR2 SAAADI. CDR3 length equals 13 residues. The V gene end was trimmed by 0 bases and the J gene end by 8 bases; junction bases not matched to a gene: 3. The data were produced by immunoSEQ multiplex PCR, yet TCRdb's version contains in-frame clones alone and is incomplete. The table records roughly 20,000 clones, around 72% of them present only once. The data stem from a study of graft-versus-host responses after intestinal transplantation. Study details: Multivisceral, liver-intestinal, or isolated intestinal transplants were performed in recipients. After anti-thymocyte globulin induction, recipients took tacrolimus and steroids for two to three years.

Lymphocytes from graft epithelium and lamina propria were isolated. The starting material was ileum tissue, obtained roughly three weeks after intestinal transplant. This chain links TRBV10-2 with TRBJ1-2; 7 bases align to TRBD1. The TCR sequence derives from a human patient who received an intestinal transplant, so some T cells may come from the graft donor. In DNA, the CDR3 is TGCGCCAGCAGTGAGTCCGGGACAGTCGGCTACACCTTC. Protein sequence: CASSESGTVGYTF.